One sample yielded the 13 T cell receptor beta chains listed below, sequenced in a study of glioma-infiltrating T cells. Using RNA template, CDR3s of TCR alpha and beta were amplified with iRepertoire arm-PCR. From the multiplex PCR reads, TCRdb called clonotypes with MiXCR, one entry per CDR3 protein. The data show more than 350,000 distinct CDR3 sequences, around 45% seen once. Sequenced sample: glioma tissue, nonneoplastic brain tissue, or PBMCs (not recorded which). The source of these receptors is a human donor with low-grade glioma or glioblastoma, undergoing nonglioma brain surgery, or in good health (not recorded which).

This clonotype was detected many times. The genes are TRBV6-1 and TRBJ2-7, with TRBD2 as a possible D gene (6 bases). V shed 6 bases and J shed 3 bases, with 18 bases lying between them. CDR3 length: 15 amino acids. The germline gives CDR1 MNHNS, CDR2 SASEGT. The CDR3 loop reads CASSQTQGGNYEQYF. The CDR3 bases are TGTGCCAGCAGCCAGACCCAAGGAGGGAACTACGAGCAGTACTTC.

The gene calls are TRBV20-1 and TRBJ2-7; 8 positions match TRBD2. The CDR3 is made up of 15 amino acids. V gave up 0 bases and J gave up 5 bases; unmatched junction bases: 9. The germline V gene has CDR1 DFQATT and CDR2 SNEGSKA (reference sequence). The DNA for the CDR3 is TGCAGTGCTAGAGACCCGGGACTAGAGGGAAACGAGCAGTACTTC. Amino acid sequence: CSARDPGLEGNEQYF.

The chain links TRBV6-2 or TRBV6-3 to TRBJ2-1, with no clear D. Germline CDR1 and CDR2: MNHEY and SVGEGT. Trimming shortened V by 2 bases and J by 10 bases, and 15 bases separated the two germline ends. This CDR3 has 14 residues. The CDR3: CASSYGWSPYEQFF. The DNA for the CDR3 is TGTGCCAGCAGTTACGGGTGGAGCCCCTACGAGCAGTTCTTC.

This clonotype showed up many times. CDR3 bases: TGTGCCAGCAGTCACCCCTTTAGAGATCAGCCCCAGCATTTT. The encoded protein is CASSHPFRDQPQHF. V is TRBV6-1 and J is TRBJ1-5; D is uncertain. Germline V gene data show CDR1 as MNHNS and CDR2 as SASEGT. The CDR3 totals 14 residues. Trimming cost V 5 bases and J 5 bases, with 13 bases left between them.

This clonotype was seen ten or more times. This chain links TRBV20-1 with TRBJ2-7; D may be TRBD1 (5 bases). The CDR3 sequence is 12 residues long. Germline V lookup: CDR1 DFQATT, CDR2 SNEGSKA (reference sequence). With 3 bases removed from V and 1 base from J, the gap between germline ends came to 7 bases. The CDR3 spells CSASSGSYEQYF. DNA of the CDR3: TGCAGTGCTAGCTCAGGGTCCTACGAGCAGTACTTC.

This chain joins TRBV4-1 and TRBJ2-1; D uncertain. This CDR3 is built from 13 residues. Germline V gene lookup returns CDR1 MGHRA and CDR2 YSYEKL. V lost 5 bases, J lost 7 bases, and 12 bases lay in between. The CDR3: CASSGFRVNEQFF. In DNA, the CDR3 is TGCGCCAGCAGCGGATTCCGAGTAAATGAGCAGTTCTTC.

The genes are TRBV28 and TRBJ1-1; D possibly corresponds to TRBD1 (6 bases). Germline-derived CDR1 and CDR2 are MDHEN and SYDVKM. The CDR3 loop spans 16 amino acids. V was pared by 5 bases and J by 3 bases, with 19 bases between. The CDR3 sequence: CASSRPWGGLDTEAFF. CDR3 coding DNA: TGTGCCAGCAGTCGCCCGTGGGGGGGCCTAGACACTGAAGCTTTCTTT.

Worth noting for this clonotype: A much larger clone differs from this one at a single base, so this may be a read error. This chain connects TRBV4-2 to TRBJ2-5; D uncertain. Germline CDR1 LGHNA, CDR2 YNFKEQ. Trimming took off 1 base at V and 5 bases at J, with 14 bases between the two ends. The CDR3 runs to 15 residues. CDR3 DNA: TGTGCCAGCAGCCAAGCCGGTTCTAGGCTCGAGACCCAGTACTTC. Residues: CASSQAGSRLETQYF.

The rearrangement uses TRBV19 and TRBJ1-5; D possibly corresponds to TRBD1 (6 bases). V lost 7 bases, J lost 7 bases, and 14 bases lay in between. This CDR3 is 13 amino acids long. Germline values: CDR1 LNHDA, CDR2 SQIVND (reference sequence). The CDR3 here is CASTLTGSQPQHF. CDR3 sequence (DNA): TGTGCCAGTACCCTCACAGGGAGCCAGCCCCAGCATTTT.

The table lists this clonotype with a few counts. The rearrangement links TRBV6-4 to TRBJ2-1; TRBD2 is a possible D gene (5 bases). Germline V gives CDR1 MRHNA, CDR2 SNTAGT. This CDR3 is built from 14 residues. The V end was cut by 4 bases, the J end by 6 bases, with 13 bases between. For the CDR3, the DNA is TGTGCCAGCAGTGCGGGGAATTGGGGCAATGAGCAGTTCTTC. This gives the protein CASSAGNWGNEQFF.

In this sample, this clonotype turned up once. Mismatch with germline at one junction end may stem from a read error. This chain connects TRBV28 to TRBJ1-4, with D maybe TRBD1 (5 bases). Germline V gives CDR1 MDHEN, CDR2 SYDVKM. The CDR3 totals 15 residues. The chain's CDR3 is CASSSTTATSEKLFF. The CDR3 DNA follows: TGTGCCAGCAGTTCCACGACAGCAACTAGTGAAAAACTGTTTTTT.

This clonotype was observed at least ten times. The J gene is TRBJ1-5, the V gene TRBV28; D unresolved. V lost 1 base and J lost 5, with 9 bases in between. The CDR3 sequence is 14 residues long. Germline CDR1 reads MDHEN; CDR2 reads SYDVKM. The CDR3 DNA is TGTGCCAGCAGTTTATTCGGGTTCGATCAGCCCCAGCATTTT. This encodes CASSLFGFDQPQHF. The whole variable domain, filled in from reference TRBV28 and TRBJ1-5, reads DVKVTQSSRYLVKRTGEKVFLECVQDMDHENMFWYRQDPGLGLRLIYFSYDVKMKEKGDIPEGYSVSREKKERFSLILESASTNQTSMYLCASSLFGFDQPQHFGDGTRLSIL.

This clonotype was counted ten times or more. J is TRBJ2-3 and V is TRBV27, with 11 bases aligning to TRBD2. From germline, CDR1 is MNHEY and CDR2 SMNVEV (reference sequence). The CDR3 extends over 17 amino acids. With 6 bases clipped from V and 0 bases from J, the junction kept 8 bases outside the gene matches. The CDR3 sequence: CASRAGTSGASTDTQYF. The DNA of the CDR3 is TGTGCCAGCAGGGCCGGGACTAGCGGAGCTAGCACAGATACGCAGTATTTT.